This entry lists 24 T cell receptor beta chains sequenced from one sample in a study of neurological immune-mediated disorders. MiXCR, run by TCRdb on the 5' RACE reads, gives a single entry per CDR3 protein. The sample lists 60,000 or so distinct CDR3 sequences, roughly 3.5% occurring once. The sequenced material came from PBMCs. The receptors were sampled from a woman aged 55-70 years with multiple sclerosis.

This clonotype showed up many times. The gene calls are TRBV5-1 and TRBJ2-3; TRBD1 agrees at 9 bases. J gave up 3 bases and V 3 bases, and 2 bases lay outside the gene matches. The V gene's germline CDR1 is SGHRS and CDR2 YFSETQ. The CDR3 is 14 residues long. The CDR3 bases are TGCGCCAGCAGCTGGGACAGGGAAACAGATACGCAGTATTTT. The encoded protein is CASSWDRETDTQYF.

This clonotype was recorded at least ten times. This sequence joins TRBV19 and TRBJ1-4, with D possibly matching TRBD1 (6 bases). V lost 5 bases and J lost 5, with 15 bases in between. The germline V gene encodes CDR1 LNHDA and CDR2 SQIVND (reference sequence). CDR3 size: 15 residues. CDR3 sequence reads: CASSPMTGLNEKLFF. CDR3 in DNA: TGTGCCAGTAGTCCGATGACAGGTCTGAATGAAAAACTGTTTTTT.

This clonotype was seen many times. CDR3 residues: CASSQGLGLSYGYTF. In nucleotides, the CDR3 is TGTGCCAGCAGCCAAGGCTTGGGACTGTCCTATGGCTACACCTTC. The chain links TRBV3-1 to TRBJ1-2; D perhaps matches TRBD1 (5 bases). The germline V gene encodes CDR1 LGHDT and CDR2 YNNKEL (reference sequence). The CDR3 sequence is 15 residues long. V dropped 1 base and J dropped 4 bases, with 13 bases sitting between them.

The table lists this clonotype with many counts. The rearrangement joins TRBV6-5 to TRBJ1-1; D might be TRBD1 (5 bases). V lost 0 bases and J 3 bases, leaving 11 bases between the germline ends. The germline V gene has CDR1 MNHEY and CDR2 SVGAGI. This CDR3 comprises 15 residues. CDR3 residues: CASSYSLGTHTEAFF. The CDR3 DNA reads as TGTGCCAGCAGTTACTCGTTAGGGACTCACACTGAAGCTTTCTTT.

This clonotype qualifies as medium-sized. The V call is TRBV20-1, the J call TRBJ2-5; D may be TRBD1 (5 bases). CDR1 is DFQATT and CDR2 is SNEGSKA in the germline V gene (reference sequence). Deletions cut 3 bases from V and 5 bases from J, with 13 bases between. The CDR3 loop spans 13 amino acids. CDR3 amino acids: CSARRQGLETQYF. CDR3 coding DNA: TGCAGTGCTAGGAGGCAGGGATTGGAGACCCAGTACTTC.

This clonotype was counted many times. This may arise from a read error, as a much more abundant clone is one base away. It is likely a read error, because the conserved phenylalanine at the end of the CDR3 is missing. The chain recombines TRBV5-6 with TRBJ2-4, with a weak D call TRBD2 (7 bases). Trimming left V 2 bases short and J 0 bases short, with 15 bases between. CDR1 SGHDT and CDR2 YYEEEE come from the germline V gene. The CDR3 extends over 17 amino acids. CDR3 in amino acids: CASSFIRGGTAKNIQYC. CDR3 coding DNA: TGTGCCAGCAGCTTTATTAGGGGGGGGACAGCCAAAAACATTCAGTACTGC.

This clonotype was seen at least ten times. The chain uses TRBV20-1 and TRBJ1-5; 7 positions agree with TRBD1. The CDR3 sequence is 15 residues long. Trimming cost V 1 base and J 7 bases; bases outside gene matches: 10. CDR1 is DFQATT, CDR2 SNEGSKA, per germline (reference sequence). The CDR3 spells CSARGYRGEGQPQHF. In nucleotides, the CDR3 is TGCAGTGCTAGAGGTTACAGGGGTGAAGGACAGCCCCAGCATTTT.

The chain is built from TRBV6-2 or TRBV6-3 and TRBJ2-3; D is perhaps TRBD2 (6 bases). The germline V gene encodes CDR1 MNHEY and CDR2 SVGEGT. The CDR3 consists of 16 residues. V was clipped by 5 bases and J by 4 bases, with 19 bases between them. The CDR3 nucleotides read TGTGCCAGCAGTCAATTCGGCGGGGTAGGGCCAGATACGCAGTATTTT. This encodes CASSQFGGVGPDTQYF.

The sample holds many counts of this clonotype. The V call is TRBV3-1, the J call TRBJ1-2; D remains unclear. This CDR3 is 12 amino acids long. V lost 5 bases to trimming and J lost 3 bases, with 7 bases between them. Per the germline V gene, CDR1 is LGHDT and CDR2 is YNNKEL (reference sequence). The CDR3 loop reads CASSIGYYGYTF. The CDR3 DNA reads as TGTGCCAGCAGCATAGGCTACTATGGCTACACCTTC.

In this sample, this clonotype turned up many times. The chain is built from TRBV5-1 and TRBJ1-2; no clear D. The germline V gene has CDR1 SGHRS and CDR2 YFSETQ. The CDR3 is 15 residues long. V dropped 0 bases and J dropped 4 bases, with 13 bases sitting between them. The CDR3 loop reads CASSLDSRFGYGYTF. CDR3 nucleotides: TGCGCCAGCAGCTTGGACAGCAGGTTCGGCTATGGCTACACCTTC.

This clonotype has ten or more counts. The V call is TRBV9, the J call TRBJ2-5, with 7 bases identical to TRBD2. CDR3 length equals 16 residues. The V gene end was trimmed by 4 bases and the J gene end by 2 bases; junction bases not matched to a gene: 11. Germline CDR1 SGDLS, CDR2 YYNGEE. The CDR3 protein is CASSPRTRGLQETQYF. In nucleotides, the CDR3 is TGTGCCAGCAGCCCCCGGACTAGAGGCTTACAAGAGACCCAGTACTTC. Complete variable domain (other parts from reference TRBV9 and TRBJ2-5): DSGVTQTPKHLITATGQRVTLRCSPRSGDLSVYWYQQSLDQGLQFLIQYYNGEERAKGNILERFSAQQFPDLHSELNLSSLELGDSALYFCASSPRTRGLQETQYFGPGTRLLVL.

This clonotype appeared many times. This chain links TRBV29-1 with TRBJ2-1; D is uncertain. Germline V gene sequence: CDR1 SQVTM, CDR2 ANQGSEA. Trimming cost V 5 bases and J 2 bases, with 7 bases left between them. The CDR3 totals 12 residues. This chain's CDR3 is CSVRPTYNEQFF. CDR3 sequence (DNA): TGCAGCGTTCGCCCAACCTACAATGAGCAGTTCTTC.

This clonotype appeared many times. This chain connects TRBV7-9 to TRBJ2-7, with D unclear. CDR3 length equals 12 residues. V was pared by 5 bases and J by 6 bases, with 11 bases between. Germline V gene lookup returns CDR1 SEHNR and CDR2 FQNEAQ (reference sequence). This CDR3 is CASSPVGVEQYF. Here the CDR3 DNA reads TGTGCCAGCAGCCCGGTTGGGGTCGAGCAGTACTTC.

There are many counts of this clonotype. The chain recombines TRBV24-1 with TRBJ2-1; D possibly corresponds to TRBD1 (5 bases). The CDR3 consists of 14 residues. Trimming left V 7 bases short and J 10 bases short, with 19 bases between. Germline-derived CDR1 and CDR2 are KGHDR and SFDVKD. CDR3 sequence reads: CATRSDSKFDEQFF. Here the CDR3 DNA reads TGTGCCACCAGATCAGACAGCAAGTTCGACGAGCAGTTCTTC.

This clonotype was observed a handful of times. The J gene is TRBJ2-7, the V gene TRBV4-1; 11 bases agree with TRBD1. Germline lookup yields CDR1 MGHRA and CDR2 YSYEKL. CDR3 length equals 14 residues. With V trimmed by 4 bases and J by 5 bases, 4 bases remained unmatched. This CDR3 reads CASSLRDRGNEQYF. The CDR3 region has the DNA TGCGCCAGCAGCCTTCGGGACAGGGGGAACGAGCAGTACTTC.

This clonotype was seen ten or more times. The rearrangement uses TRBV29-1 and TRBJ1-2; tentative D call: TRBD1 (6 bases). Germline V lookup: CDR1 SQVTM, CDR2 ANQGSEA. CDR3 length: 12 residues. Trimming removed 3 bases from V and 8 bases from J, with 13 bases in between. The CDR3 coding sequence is TGCAGCGTTGATCATCAGGGGTTAGGCTACACCTTC. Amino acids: CSVDHQGLGYTF.

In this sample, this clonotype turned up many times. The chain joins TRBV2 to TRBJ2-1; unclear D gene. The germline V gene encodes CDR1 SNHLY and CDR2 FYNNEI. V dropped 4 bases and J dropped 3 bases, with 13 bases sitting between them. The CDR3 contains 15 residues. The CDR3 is CASSVGYPHYNEQFF. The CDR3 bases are TGTGCCAGCAGTGTAGGCTACCCGCACTACAATGAGCAGTTCTTC.

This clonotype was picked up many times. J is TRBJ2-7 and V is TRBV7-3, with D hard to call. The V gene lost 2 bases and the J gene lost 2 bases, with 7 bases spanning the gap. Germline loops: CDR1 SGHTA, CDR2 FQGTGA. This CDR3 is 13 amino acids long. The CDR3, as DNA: TGTGCCAGCAGCTTACGGTCAGCCTACGAGCAGTACTTC. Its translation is CASSLRSAYEQYF.

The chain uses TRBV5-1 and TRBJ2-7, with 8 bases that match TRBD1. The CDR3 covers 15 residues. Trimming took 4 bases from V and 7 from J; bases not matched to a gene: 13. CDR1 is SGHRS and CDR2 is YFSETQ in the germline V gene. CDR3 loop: CASSRVGTGGSEQYF. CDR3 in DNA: TGCGCCAGCAGCAGGGTGGGGACAGGTGGCTCAGAGCAGTACTTC.

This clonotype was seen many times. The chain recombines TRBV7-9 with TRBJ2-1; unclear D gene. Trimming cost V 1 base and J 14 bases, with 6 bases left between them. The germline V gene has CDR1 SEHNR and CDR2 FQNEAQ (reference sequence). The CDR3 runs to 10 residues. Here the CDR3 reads CASSLDREFF. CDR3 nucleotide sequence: TGTGCCAGCAGCTTAGACCGTGAGTTCTTC.

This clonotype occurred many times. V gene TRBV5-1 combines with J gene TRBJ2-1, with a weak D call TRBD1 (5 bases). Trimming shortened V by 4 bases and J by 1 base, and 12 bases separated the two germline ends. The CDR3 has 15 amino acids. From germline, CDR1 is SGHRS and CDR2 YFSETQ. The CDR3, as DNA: TGCGCCAGCAGCAAGGGGATGGGGTCCTACAATGAGCAGTTCTTC. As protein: CASSKGMGSYNEQFF.

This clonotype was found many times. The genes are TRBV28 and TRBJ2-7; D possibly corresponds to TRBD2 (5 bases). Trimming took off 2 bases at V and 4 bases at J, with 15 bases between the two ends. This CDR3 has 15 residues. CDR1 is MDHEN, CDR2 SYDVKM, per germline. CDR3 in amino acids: CASSLGGSSRYEQYF. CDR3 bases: TGTGCCAGCAGTTTAGGAGGATCGTCGCGATACGAGCAGTACTTC.

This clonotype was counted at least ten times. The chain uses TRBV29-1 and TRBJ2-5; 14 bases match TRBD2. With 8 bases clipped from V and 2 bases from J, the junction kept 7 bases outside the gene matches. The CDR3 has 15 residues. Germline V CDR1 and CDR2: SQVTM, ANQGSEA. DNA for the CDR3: TGCAGCACCTGGACTAGCGGGGGGCAGCAAGAGACCCAGTACTTC. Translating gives CSTWTSGGQQETQYF.

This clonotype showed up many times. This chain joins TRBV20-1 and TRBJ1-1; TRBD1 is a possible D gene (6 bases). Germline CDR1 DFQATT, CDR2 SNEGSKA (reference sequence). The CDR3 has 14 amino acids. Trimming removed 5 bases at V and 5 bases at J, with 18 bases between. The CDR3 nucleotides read TGCAGTGCTTGCCACGGGGGCTTGAGGACTGAAGCTTTCTTT. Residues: CSACHGGLRTEAFF.